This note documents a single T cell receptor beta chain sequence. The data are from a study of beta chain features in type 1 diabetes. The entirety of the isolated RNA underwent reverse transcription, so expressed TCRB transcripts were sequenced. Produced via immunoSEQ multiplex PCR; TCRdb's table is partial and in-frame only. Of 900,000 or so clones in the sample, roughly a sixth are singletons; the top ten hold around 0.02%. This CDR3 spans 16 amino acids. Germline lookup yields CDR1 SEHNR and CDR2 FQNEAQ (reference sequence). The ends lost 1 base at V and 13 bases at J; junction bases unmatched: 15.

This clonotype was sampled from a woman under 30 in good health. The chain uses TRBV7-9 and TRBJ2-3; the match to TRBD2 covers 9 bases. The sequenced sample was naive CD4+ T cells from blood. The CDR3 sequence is CASSLVRGRADYTKYF. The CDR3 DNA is TGTGCCAGCAGCTTAGTCCGCGGGAGGGCGGATTACACAAAGTATTTT.